Below are 17 T cell receptor beta chains sequenced from a single sample in a study of PD-1 blockade in classical Hodgkin lymphoma. Only in-frame clones appear in the TCRdb table, and some are missing; sequencing was by immunoSEQ multiplex PCR. The sample lists about 150,000 clones, under 85% occurring once. Brentuximab vedotin exposure varied, and every patient relapsed after autologous stem cell transplantation. Sequencing was performed on peripheral blood mononuclear cells (PBMCs), taken before the second cycle of nivolumab. Source of these receptors: a human donor with classical Hodgkin lymphoma.

The chain employs TRBV13 and TRBJ2-1, with TRBD1 matching over 8 bases. Losses at the gene ends were 5 bases for V and 2 bases for J; bases not matched to a gene: 5. Germline V lookup: CDR1 PRHDT, CDR2 FYEKMQ (reference sequence). This CDR3 has 15 amino acids. The DNA of the CDR3 is TGTGCCAGCAGCCAGCAGGGGGCGCCCTACAATGAGCAGTTCTTC. The encoded protein is CASSQQGAPYNEQFF. The full variable domain, its missing parts supplied by reference TRBV13 and TRBJ2-1, is AAGVIQSPRHLIKEKRETATLKCYPIPRHDTVYWYQQGPGQDPQFLISFYEKMQSDKGSIPDRFSAQQFSDYHSELNMSSLELGDSALYFCASSQQGAPYNEQFFGPGTRLTVL.

V and J are TRBV5-4 and TRBJ2-1, with D possibly being TRBD1 (7 bases). The CDR3 contains 15 residues. V was pared by 0 bases and J by 3 bases, with 10 bases between. Germline loops: CDR1 SGHNT, CDR2 YYREEE (reference sequence). The CDR3 protein is CASSLGQGGYNEQFF. CDR3 in DNA: TGTGCCAGCAGCTTGGGGCAGGGGGGCTACAATGAGCAGTTCTTC.

The chain couples TRBV19 to TRBJ2-5; D could derive from TRBD1 or TRBD2 (5 bases each). Germline V gene lookup returns CDR1 LNHDA and CDR2 SQIVND (reference sequence). Trimming removed 5 bases from V and 1 base from J, with 11 bases in between. The CDR3 contains 14 residues. The CDR3 sequence is CASSSGRGQETQYF. CDR3 bases: TGTGCCAGTAGTTCGGGACGGGGCCAAGAGACCCAGTACTTC.

This clone showed up just a few times. The rearrangement joins TRBV7-3 to TRBJ1-5; TRBD1 aligns across 8 bases. The length of the CDR3 is 13 residues. The junction had 5 bases not matched to a gene; V was cut back by 4 bases and J by 9 bases. In germline, CDR1 is SGHTA, CDR2 FQGTGA. The CDR3 region has the DNA TGTGCCAGCAGCTCAGGGGGCGATTCGCCCCAGCATTTT. Translation gives CASSSGGDSPQHF.

This chain connects TRBV27 to TRBJ1-1; D gene unclear. V shed 6 bases and J shed 5 bases, with 16 bases lying between them. CDR3 length: 14 amino acids. CDR1 and CDR2 (germline): MNHEY, SMNVEV (reference sequence). The CDR3 protein is CASSPKLGPTEAFF. For the CDR3, the DNA is TGTGCCAGCAGCCCCAAGTTAGGGCCGACTGAAGCTTTCTTT.

This clone has just a few counts. This same CDR3 is encoded by further DNA sequences in the sample. This chain uses TRBV27 with TRBJ2-7; D is tentatively TRBD1 or TRBD2 (6 bases each). The CDR3 has 13 residues. The germline V gene has CDR1 MNHEY and CDR2 SMNVEV (reference sequence). V was shortened by 8 bases and J by 3 bases, with 14 bases between the two germline ends. The CDR3 sequence is CASRGRGGYEQYF. DNA of the CDR3: TGTGCCAGCCGTGGCAGGGGAGGCTACGAGCAGTACTTC.

The chain combines TRBV7-8 with TRBJ2-2; a possible D gene is TRBD2 (5 bases). V lost 3 bases to trimming and J lost 5 bases, with 13 bases between them. The CDR3 runs to 15 residues. The V gene's germline CDR1 is SGHVS and CDR2 FQNEAQ. The CDR3 spells CASSLFGDNTGELFF. The CDR3 DNA reads TGTGCCAGCAGCTTGTTCGGGGATAATACCGGGGAGCTGTTTTTT.

The genes are TRBV7-9 and TRBJ1-1; perhaps TRBD1 as D (5 bases). The germline V gene encodes CDR1 SEHNR and CDR2 FQNEAQ (reference sequence). The CDR3 consists of 13 residues. V lost 3 bases to trimming and J lost 4 bases, with 9 bases between them. The CDR3, as DNA: TGTGCCAGCAGCTTGTCGGGGGTCACTGAAGCTTTCTTT. It specifies CASSLSGVTEAFF. Using reference TRBV7-9 and TRBJ1-1 for the parts outside the CDR3, the full variable domain is DTGVSQNPRHKITKRGQNVTFRCDPISEHNRLYWYRQTLGQGPEFLTYFQNEAQLEKSRLLSDRFSAERPKGSFSTLEIQRTEQGDSAMYLCASSLSGVTEAFFGQGTRLTVV.

The chain employs TRBV30 and TRBJ1-6, with 7 nucleotides matching TRBD1. The CDR3 covers 17 residues. CDR1 is GTSNPN, CDR2 SVGIG, per germline (reference sequence). The trim removed 3 bases at V and 4 bases at J, leaving 12 bases unmatched. This CDR3 is CAWRPLGGDSYNSPLHF. CDR3 nucleotide sequence: TGTGCCTGGAGACCACTAGGGGGGGACAGTTATAATTCACCCCTCCACTTT.

This rearrangement joins TRBV6-1 to TRBJ2-5; TRBD2 aligns across 7 bases. This CDR3 has 14 residues. J gave up 2 bases and V 4 bases, and 4 bases lay outside the gene matches. Germline CDR1 and CDR2: MNHNS and SASEGT. In DNA, the CDR3 is TGTGCCAGCAGTGTGGGGGGGGGACAAGAGACCCAGTACTTC. This translates into CASSVGGGQETQYF.

This chain connects TRBV7-9 to TRBJ1-4; D uncertain. CDR1 and CDR2 (germline): SEHNR, FQNEAQ (reference sequence). The CDR3 extends over 15 amino acids. Between the trimmed V and J ends, which lost 7 bases and 8 bases, there was a span of 20 bases. DNA for the CDR3: TGTGCCAGCAATGGTGTTAGGCCAGAACGGGAAAAACTGTTTTTT. This codes for CASNGVRPEREKLFF.

This clone occurred a few times. CDR3 region: CASSPISGTEQYF. CDR3 DNA sequence: TGTGCCAGTAGTCCTATATCGGGTACCGAGCAGTACTTC. J is TRBJ2-7 and V is TRBV19; no reliable D call. Germline V lookup: CDR1 LNHDA, CDR2 SQIVND (reference sequence). The germline V and J ends were trimmed by 5 bases and 6 bases, with 14 bases remaining between them. The CDR3 runs to 13 residues.

The chain carries TRBV19 and TRBJ2-4; weak D call: TRBD2 (6 bases). The CDR3 runs to 16 residues. V was pared by 4 bases and J by 3 bases, with 16 bases between. The germline V gene has CDR1 LNHDA and CDR2 SQIVND (reference sequence). The CDR3 protein is CASSTGTPFDKNIQYF. The CDR3 DNA follows: TGTGCCAGTAGTACCGGGACTCCGTTTGACAAAAACATTCAGTACTTC.

This chain uses TRBV19 with TRBJ1-5, with 11 nucleotides matching TRBD1. The germline V gene has CDR1 LNHDA and CDR2 SQIVND (reference sequence). The CDR3 runs to 16 residues. With 9 bases clipped from V and 6 bases from J, the junction kept 13 bases outside the gene matches. CDR3 nucleotide sequence: TGTGCCAGCGACGGACAGGGGGCTTACCCCCGTCAGCCCCAGCATTTT. Encoded protein: CASDGQGAYPRQPQHF.

The V call is TRBV6-1, the J call TRBJ2-6; D perhaps matches TRBD1 (6 bases). Germline V gene data show CDR1 as MNHNS and CDR2 as SASEGT. This CDR3 is built from 15 residues. V was shortened by 5 bases and J by 3 bases, with 11 bases between the two germline ends. The CDR3 nucleotides are TGTGCCAGCAGTTCCCGGACAGATGGGGCCAACGTCCTGACTTTC. It specifies CASSSRTDGANVLTF.

V is TRBV7-9 and J is TRBJ1-6, with TRBD1 as a possible D gene (5 bases). This CDR3 comprises 14 residues. The V end lost 6 bases, the J end lost 9 bases, and 15 bases lay between the germline ends. Germline values: CDR1 SEHNR, CDR2 FQNEAQ (reference sequence). The CDR3 nucleotides read TGTGCCAGCAGTAATACGGGGGGTGTTTCACCCCTCCACTTT. Its translation: CASSNTGGVSPLHF.

The CDR3 region has the DNA TGTGCCTGGAGTGCTTGGACAGGGAATGAAAAACTGTTTTTT. Amino acid sequence: CAWSAWTGNEKLFF. The chain has TRBV30 and TRBJ1-4, with TRBD1 matching over 8 bases. The CDR3 loop spans 14 amino acids. The germline V gene encodes CDR1 GTSNPN and CDR2 SVGIG (reference sequence). With 1 base clipped from V and 5 bases from J, the junction kept 3 bases outside the gene matches.